Listed below are T cell receptor beta chains from one sample, sequenced in a study of shared clonotypes between healthy human individuals. Profiled with immunoSEQ multiplex PCR; TCRdb holds only in-frame clones, not every one. The sample records around 350,000 clones, less than 85% being singletons. The sample was memory CD4+ T cells sorted from blood. These receptors were obtained from a young man in good health. The CDR3 runs from the conserved cysteine through the conserved F or W. A D gene is named only where the DNA matches it firmly. Clone sizes are given selectively: once, few, many, or a class where the clone is expanded.

.	TRBV7-2	.	TRBJ2-1	CASSSNRFEQFF	TGTGCCAGCAGTTCAAACAGGTTTGAGCAGTTCTTC
.	TRBV11-2	.	TRBJ2-7	CASSHGDSTYEQYF	TGTGCCAGCAGCCACGGGGATTCCACCTACGAGCAGTACTTC
.	TRBV28	.	TRBJ2-7	CASRRRDTGSYEQYF	TGTGCCAGCAGACGACGGGACACTGGTTCCTACGAGCAGTACTTC
.	TRBV9	.	TRBJ2-1	CASSPKALTYNEQFF	TGTGCCAGCAGTCCAAAGGCCCTAACCTACAATGAGCAGTTCTTC
TRBD1	TRBV2	.	TRBJ1-6	CASEGGRDPSPLHF	TGTGCCAGCGAAGGGGGCAGGGATCCTTCACCCCTCCACTTT
.	TRBV5-1	.	TRBJ1-1	CASRQSMNTEAFF	TGCGCCAGCCGACAGAGCATGAACACTGAAGCTTTCTTT
TRBD1	TRBV6-1	once	TRBJ1-1	CAGRQGTSEAFF	TGTGCCGGCCGACAGGGCACCTCTGAAGCTTTCTTT
.	TRBV18	.	TRBJ2-7	CASSPGQGTYEQYF	TGTGCCAGCTCACCGGGCCAGGGAACCTACGAGCAGTACTTC
.	TRBV13	.	TRBJ2-2	CASSLGFSTGELFF	TGTGCCAGCAGCTTGGGATTTTCCACCGGGGAGCTGTTTTTT
.	TRBV7-9	once	TRBJ2-3	CASSPRTYTDTQYF	TGTGCCAGCAGCCCAAGGACTTACACAGATACGCAGTATTTT
TRBD1	TRBV9	.	TRBJ2-7	CASSATQGGEQYF	TGTGCCAGCAGCGCAACACAGGGGGGCGAGCAGTACTTC
TRBD2	TRBV7-8	.	TRBJ2-2	CASSSGLAGVGTGELFF	TGTGCCAGCAGCTCGGGACTAGCGGGAGTTGGCACCGGGGAGCTGTTTTTT
.	TRBV7-9	few	TRBJ1-1	CASSARGIETEAFF	TGTGCCAGCAGCGCGAGGGGTATCGAGACTGAAGCTTTCTTT
TRBD1	TRBV7-9	.	TRBJ1-4	CATGQGIGEKLFF	TGTGCCACCGGACAGGGGATCGGTGAAAAACTGTTTTTT
.	TRBV5-1	many	TRBJ1-1	CASSVVGGEAFF	TGCGCCAGCAGCGTGGTCGGGGGTGAAGCTTTCTTT
TRBD1	TRBV18	.	TRBJ1-2	CASSPRSLRQGRDGYTF	TGTGCCAGCTCACCCAGATCGCTCCGACAGGGAAGGGATGGCTACACCTTC
.	TRBV27	.	TRBJ2-3	CASSSRHSTDTQYF	TGTGCCAGCAGTTCGCGGCACAGCACAGATACGCAGTATTTT
.	TRBV5-5	.	TRBJ2-7	CASSLINYEQYF	TGTGCCAGCAGCCTAATAAACTACGAGCAGTACTTC
.	TRBV7-2	.	TRBJ2-3	CASSLTGRDTQYF	TGTGCCAGCAGCTTGACTGGAAGGGATACGCAGTATTTT
.	TRBV7-9	once	TRBJ2-5	CASSLAIKTQYF	TGTGCCAGCAGCTTAGCGATTAAGACCCAGTACTTC
TRBD2	TRBV6-1	.	TRBJ2-3	CASRKGAGITDTQYF	TGTGCCAGCAGGAAGGGAGCGGGAATCACAGATACGCAGTATTTT
.	TRBV18	once	TRBJ2-1	CASSPGVPPYNEQFF	TGTGCCAGCTCACCGGGAGTACCCCCCTACAATGAGCAGTTCTTC